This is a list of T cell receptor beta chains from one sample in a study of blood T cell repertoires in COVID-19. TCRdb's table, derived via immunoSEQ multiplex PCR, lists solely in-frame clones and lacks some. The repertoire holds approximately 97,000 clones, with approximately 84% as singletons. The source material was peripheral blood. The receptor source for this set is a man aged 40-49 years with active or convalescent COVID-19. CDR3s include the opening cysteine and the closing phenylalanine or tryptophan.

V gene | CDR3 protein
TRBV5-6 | CASRGQTTGAFF
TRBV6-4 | CASSESGGAQNEQFF
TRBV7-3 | CASSYQGQSAYGYTF
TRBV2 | CASRLTGGVANTGELFF
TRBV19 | CASSSRASGGSSTDTQYF
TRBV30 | CAWSVGLLSGANVLTF
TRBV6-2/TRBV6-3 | CASSWGPGANVLTF
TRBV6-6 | CASSYLAGTALDEAFF
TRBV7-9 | CASSGQITGELFF
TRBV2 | CASSPSGTGKQYF
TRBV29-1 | CSVAGGGNQPQHF
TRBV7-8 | CASSFLAGGLYDIQYF
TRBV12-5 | CASGFTGQGAGREQYF
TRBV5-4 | CASSSLSYEQYF
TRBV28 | CASSLRQVYSYEQYF
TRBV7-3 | CASSLDRGQGYTF
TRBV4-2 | CASSQGTGGLSYNEQFF
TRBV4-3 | CASSVAPGTGSTDTQYF
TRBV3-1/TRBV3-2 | CASSLRGEQYF
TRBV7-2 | CASRIQGWIYTF
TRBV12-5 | CASGLISDTIYF
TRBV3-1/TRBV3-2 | CASSQAMDTEAFF
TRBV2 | CASNQQGAEDTQYF
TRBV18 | CASSKIQGGEQYF
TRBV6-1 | CASSDPGQGNSPLHF
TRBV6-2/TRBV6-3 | CASSPGGASQPQHF
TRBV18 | CASSRREVKETQYF
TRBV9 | CASSVVANTGELFF
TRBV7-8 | CASSRGTSYTYEQYF
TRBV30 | CAWSIGGGYEQYF
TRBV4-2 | CASSQDIEMGADTQYF
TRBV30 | CAFQEGVTEAFF
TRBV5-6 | CASSWGQPTYGYTF
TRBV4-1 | CASSQEGGGAGEAFF
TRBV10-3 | CAINQGIGETQYF
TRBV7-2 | CASSATSGGYNEQFF
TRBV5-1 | CASSLGASGGIGYGYTF
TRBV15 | CATSRDLVGQNTGELFF
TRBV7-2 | CASREGGGLGYTF
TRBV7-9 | CASSLLPGQGSGNTIYF
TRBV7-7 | CASSLGGTGMETQYF
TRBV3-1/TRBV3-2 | CASSGTGRSGNTIYF
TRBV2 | CASRQQGRGTEAFF
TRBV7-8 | CASSFSGGGELFF
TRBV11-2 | CASSPLNRDRGRNYEQYF
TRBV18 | CASSPPSKEKLFF
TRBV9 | CASSVTGGTEAFF
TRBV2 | CASTPDGVNTGELFF
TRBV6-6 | CASSYQDRAADTQYF
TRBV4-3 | CASSQDRGQIYEQYF
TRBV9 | CASSGEGGIPLHF
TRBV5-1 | CASSQQGAGETQYF
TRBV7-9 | CASSFTGTGGPYGYTF
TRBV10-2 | CASSRQGAYEQYF
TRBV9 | CASSTETGIQHYEQYF
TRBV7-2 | CASSLLPGGNSPLHF
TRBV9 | CASSPGSGGGNTIYF
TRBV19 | CASSMGAGVNSPLHF
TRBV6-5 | CASSYSRDSTTYTF